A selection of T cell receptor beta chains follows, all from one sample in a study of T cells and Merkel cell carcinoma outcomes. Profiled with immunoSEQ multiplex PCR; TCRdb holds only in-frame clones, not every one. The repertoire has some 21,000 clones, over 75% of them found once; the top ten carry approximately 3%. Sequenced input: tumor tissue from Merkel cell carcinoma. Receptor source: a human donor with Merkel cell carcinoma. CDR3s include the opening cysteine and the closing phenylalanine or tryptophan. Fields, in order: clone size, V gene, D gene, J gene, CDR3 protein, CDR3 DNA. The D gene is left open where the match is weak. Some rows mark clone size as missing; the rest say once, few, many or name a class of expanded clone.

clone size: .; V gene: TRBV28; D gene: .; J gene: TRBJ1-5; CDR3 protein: CASSLLGWRNQPQHF; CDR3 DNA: TGTGCCAGCAGTTTACTGGGTTGGAGAAATCAGCCCCAGCATTTT
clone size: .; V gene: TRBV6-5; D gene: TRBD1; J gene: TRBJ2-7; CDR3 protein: CASSSTGVAYEQYF; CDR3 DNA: TGTGCCAGCAGTTCGACAGGGGTGGCCTACGAGCAGTACTTC
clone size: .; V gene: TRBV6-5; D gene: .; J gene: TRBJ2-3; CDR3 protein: CASSYGVTQYF; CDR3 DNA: TGTGCCAGCAGTTACGGAGTTACGCAGTATTTT
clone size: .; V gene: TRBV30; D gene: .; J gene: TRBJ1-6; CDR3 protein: CAWEGNGSPLHF; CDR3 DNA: TGTGCCTGGGAAGGGAACGGTTCACCCCTCCACTTT
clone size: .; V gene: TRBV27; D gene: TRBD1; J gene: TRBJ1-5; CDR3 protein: CASSGMKQGRQGQPQHF; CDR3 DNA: TGTGCCAGCAGTGGGATGAAACAGGGGAGGCAGGGTCAGCCCCAGCATTTT
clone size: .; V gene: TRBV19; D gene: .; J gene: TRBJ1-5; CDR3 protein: CASTRIEGVGTNQPQHF; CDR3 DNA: TGTGCCAGTACCCGAATAGAGGGGGTCGGCACCAATCAGCCCCAGCATTTT
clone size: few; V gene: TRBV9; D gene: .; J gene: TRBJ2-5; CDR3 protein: CASSPSLGAQETQYF; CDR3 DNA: TGTGCCAGCAGCCCCAGTTTGGGCGCGCAGGAGACCCAGTACTTC
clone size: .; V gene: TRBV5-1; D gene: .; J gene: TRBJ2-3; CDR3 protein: CASSRGEDTDTQYF; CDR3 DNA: TGCGCCAGCAGCCGTGGGGAGGACACAGATACGCAGTATTTT
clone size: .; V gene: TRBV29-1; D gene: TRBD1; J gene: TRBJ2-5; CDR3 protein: CSVRPVGQQETQYF; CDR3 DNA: TGCAGCGTCCGGCCCGTGGGACAGCAAGAGACCCAGTACTTC
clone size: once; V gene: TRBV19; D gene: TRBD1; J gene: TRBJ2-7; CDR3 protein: CASSIMDRDYEQYF; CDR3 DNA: TGTGCCAGTAGTATAATGGACAGGGACTACGAGCAGTACTTC
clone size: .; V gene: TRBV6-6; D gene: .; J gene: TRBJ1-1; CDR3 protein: CASSYNEAFF; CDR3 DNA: TGTGCCAGCTCGTATAATGAAGCTTTCTTT
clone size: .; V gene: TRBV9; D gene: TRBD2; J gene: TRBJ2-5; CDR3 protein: CATRWGGTQGAQYF; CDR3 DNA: TGTGCCACCCGATGGGGAGGGACCCAAGGGGCCCAGTACTTC
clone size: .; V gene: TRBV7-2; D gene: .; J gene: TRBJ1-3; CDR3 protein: CASSFDRVDKSGNTIYF; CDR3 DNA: TGTGCCAGCAGCTTCGATCGCGTGGACAAGTCTGGAAACACCATATATTTT
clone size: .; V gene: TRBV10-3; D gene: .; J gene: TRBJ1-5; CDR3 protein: CAISESQVRGDQPQHF; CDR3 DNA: TGTGCCATCAGTGAGTCGCAAGTCCGGGGGGATCAGCCCCAGCATTTT
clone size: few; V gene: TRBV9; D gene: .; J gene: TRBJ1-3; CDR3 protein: CASSPRVGLPPIYF; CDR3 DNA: TGTGCCAGCAGCCCACGAGTAGGTCTACCCCCCATATATTTT
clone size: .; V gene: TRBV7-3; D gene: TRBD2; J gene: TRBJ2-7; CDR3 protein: CASSPRTSGSNEQYF; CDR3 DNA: TGTGCCAGCAGCCCCCGGACTAGCGGGTCAAACGAGCAGTACTTC
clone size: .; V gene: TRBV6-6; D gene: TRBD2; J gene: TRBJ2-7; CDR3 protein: CASRGLAGVKTYEQYF; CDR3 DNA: TGTGCCAGCAGAGGACTAGCGGGAGTGAAAACCTACGAGCAGTACTTC
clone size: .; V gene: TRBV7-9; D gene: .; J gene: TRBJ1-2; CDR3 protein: CASSPPLGASYTF; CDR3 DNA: TGTGCCAGCAGCCCGCCCTTGGGGGCGAGCTACACCTTC
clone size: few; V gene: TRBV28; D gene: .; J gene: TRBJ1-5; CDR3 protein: CASSFGISNQPQHF; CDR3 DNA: TGTGCCAGCAGTTTCGGCATTAGCAATCAGCCCCAGCATTTT
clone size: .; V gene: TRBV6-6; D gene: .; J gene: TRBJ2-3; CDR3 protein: CASSYSGLPGVDTQYF; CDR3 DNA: TGTGCCAGCAGTTACTCGGGACTCCCGGGGGTGGATACGCAGTATTTT
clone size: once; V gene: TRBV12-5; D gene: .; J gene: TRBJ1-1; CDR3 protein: CASATYTEAFF; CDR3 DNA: TGTGCTAGTGCTACCTATACTGAAGCTTTCTTT
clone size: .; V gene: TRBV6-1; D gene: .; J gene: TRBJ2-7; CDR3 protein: CASSEQGIHEQYF; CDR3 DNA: TGTGCCAGCAGTGAACAGGGGATCCACGAGCAGTACTTC
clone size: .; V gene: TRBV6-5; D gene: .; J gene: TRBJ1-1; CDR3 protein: CASSYGQTEAFF; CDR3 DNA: TGTGCCAGCAGCTATGGACAAACCGAAGCTTTCTTT
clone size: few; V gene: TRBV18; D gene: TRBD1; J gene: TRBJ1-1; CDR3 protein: CASSRDRDTEAFF; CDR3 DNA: TGTGCCAGCTCGCGGGACAGGGACACTGAAGCTTTCTTT
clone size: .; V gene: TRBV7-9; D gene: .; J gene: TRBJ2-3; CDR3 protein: CASSLAEGGVDTQYF; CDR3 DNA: TGTGCCAGCAGCTTAGCGGAGGGGGGTGTGGATACGCAGTATTTT
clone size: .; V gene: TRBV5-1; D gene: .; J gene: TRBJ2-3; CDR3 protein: CASSFSRESDTQYF; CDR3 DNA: TGCGCCAGCAGCTTTTCGCGGGAATCGGATACGCAGTATTTT